This TCR beta chain was obtained from a study of T cells and copy number aberrations in small-cell lung cancer. Patients with resected limited-stage small-cell lung cancer, operated 2008 to 2020. All donors were smokers or heavy second-hand smokers. TCRdb's table, derived via immunoSEQ multiplex PCR, lists solely in-frame clones and lacks some. The sample has around 130 clones, about 90% seen once. The CDR3 spans 17 residues. Germline V gene lookup returns CDR1 GTSNPN and CDR2 SVGIG (reference sequence). The V end was cut by 4 bases, the J end by 5 bases, with 21 bases between. The chain recombines TRBV30 with TRBJ2-6; D call uncertain. The sample was tumor tissue. This sequence was found in a woman in her forties or fifties with small cell lung cancer. Here the CDR3 reads CAWMRPRYNKRANVLTF. CDR3 coding DNA: TGTGCCTGGATGCGGCCGCGTTATAACAAACGGGCCAACGTCCTGACTTTC.